Included here is one T cell receptor (beta chain) sequence, with context. Its antigen is currently unknown. Assay: immunoSEQ multiplex PCR; the TCRdb copy retains only in-frame clones and omits some. The sample shows 70,000 or so clones, approximately 90% of them seen only once. This sample is part of a study of OX40 agonist ivuxolimab in advanced cancers. Overall study: Hepatocellular carcinoma, melanoma, renal cell or head and neck cancer affected the dose-escalation patients. A mean age of about 56 years, range about 20 to 90, was recorded, and 70% to 85% were male. Notes on the study in general: In the 0.1-3.0 mg/kg groups, partial responders showed among the lowest expansion. More expanded clones were found, on average, in CD8+ than in CD4+ T cells.

The CDR3 sequence is 13 residues long. V was clipped by 0 bases and J by 0 bases, with 1 base between them. Germline loops: CDR1 LGHNA, CDR2 YSLEER. This TCR was sampled from an adult with an advanced solid tumor such as melanoma, head and neck, liver or kidney cancer. This rearrangement joins TRBV4-3 to TRBJ2-3; D unresolved. The sample consisted of CD4+ or CD8+ T cells sorted from blood, taken in a trial of the OX40 agonist ivuxolimab. Written as DNA, the CDR3 is TGCGCCAGCAGCCAAGATAGCACAGATACGCAGTATTTT. Translation: CASSQDSTDTQYF.